This T cell receptor (beta chain) was found in a study of identical twins. Study-wide findings and caveats: Sequences that were beta out-of-frame showed weaker excess twin sharing. Abundant cord blood beta clonotypes carried fewer insertions; memory repertoires showed none.

V shed 3 bases and J 3 bases; nucleotides not matched to a gene: 7. This CDR3 has 16 amino acids. Germline V CDR1 and CDR2: MGHRA, YSYEKL. Note on this clonotype: Its cognate antigen is unknown.

cDNA carried unique molecular identifiers, and a universal primer site was added by template switching. TCRdb called the 5' RACE reads again in MiXCR, with one record for every CDR3 protein. The data show 690,000 or so distinct CDR3 sequences, 8.6% seen once. The same data also went into a second study, on yellow fever vaccine responses in identical twins. As reported in that work: Twins reportedly showed a vaccine T cell response that seemed partly convergent and partly personalized.

Sample: PBMCs. This clonotype originated in a woman aged 18-29 years in good health. V usage is TRBV4-1 and J usage is TRBJ2-7; 11 positions match TRBD2. CDR3 residues: CASSHAPSGGYYEQYF. As DNA, the CDR3 is TGCGCCAGCAGCCACGCTCCTAGCGGGGGGTACTACGAGCAGTACTTC.